Listed here are 20 T cell receptor beta chains from one sample, sequenced in a study of blood T cell repertoires in COVID-19. Produced via immunoSEQ multiplex PCR; TCRdb's table is partial and in-frame only. The sample yields about 97,000 clones, over 75% seen once. Sequencing was done on a sample of peripheral blood. All receptors derive from a man in his sixties with acute or convalescent COVID-19.

This sequence joins TRBV3-1 (or the pseudogene TRBV3-2) and TRBJ1-2, with TRBD1 matching 7 bases. Germline-derived CDR1 and CDR2 are LGHDT and YNNKEL (reference sequence). The CDR3 extends over 13 amino acids. Trimming took 10 bases from V and 2 from J; bases not matched to a gene: 7. The CDR3 sequence: CAKKRDRNYGYTF. CDR3 DNA sequence: TGTGCCAAGAAACGGGACAGAAACTATGGCTACACCTTC.

This clone has only one observation. The CDR3 region has the DNA TGTGCCAGCAGCTTTACAGGGGCCCCCTCCGAGCAGTACTTC. Translation gives CASSFTGAPSEQYF. The V gene is TRBV13, the J gene TRBJ2-7; 7 bases align to TRBD1. Germline V lookup: CDR1 PRHDT, CDR2 FYEKMQ (reference sequence). CDR3 size: 14 residues. V gave up 3 bases and J gave up 6 bases; unmatched junction bases: 8.

The V gene is TRBV7-2, the J gene TRBJ1-6; 8 bases are shared with TRBD1. The CDR3 is made up of 14 amino acids. Per the germline V gene, CDR1 is SGHTA and CDR2 is FQGNSA. V shed 4 bases, J shed 7 bases, and the junction held 3 bases outside the gene matches. CDR3 residues: CASSSTGVNSPLHF. The CDR3 DNA follows: TGTGCCAGCAGCTCGACAGGGGTAAATTCACCCCTCCACTTT.

This clone was recorded only once. CDR3 in amino acids: CASTIDRANTGELFF. In DNA form, the CDR3 reads TGTGCCAGCACCATCGACAGAGCGAACACCGGGGAGCTGTTTTTT. The chain uses TRBV7-6 and TRBJ2-2, with D perhaps TRBD1 (5 bases). The CDR3 consists of 15 residues. Looked up from germline, CDR1 is SGHVS and CDR2 is FNYEAQ. V lost 7 bases and J 0 bases, leaving 12 bases between the germline ends. Based on the CDR3 plus reference TRBV7-6 and TRBJ2-2, the full variable domain is GAGVSQSPRYKVTKRGQDVALRCDPISGHVSLYWYRQALGQGPEFLTYFNYEAQQDKSGLPNDRFSAERPEGSISTLTIQRTEQRDSAMYRCASTIDRANTGELFFGEGSRLTVL.

In this sample, this clone turned up once. The chain combines TRBV3-1 (or the pseudogene TRBV3-2) with TRBJ1-3; the D gene is possibly TRBD1 (6 bases). This CDR3 has 20 residues. Trimming removed 0 bases from V and 1 base from J, with 22 bases in between. CDR1 LGHDT and CDR2 YNNKEL come from the germline V gene (reference sequence). This CDR3 is CASSQDIGVYRAVSGNTIYF. CDR3 nucleotides: TGTGCCAGCAGCCAAGATATTGGGGTGTACAGGGCAGTATCTGGAAACACCATATATTTT.

CDR3 bases: TGCGCCAGCAGCTTAGGCCCTTTCGCGGGGGGCCTCTATGAGCAGTTCTTC. This codes for CASSLGPFAGGLYEQFF. V and J are TRBV5-1 and TRBJ2-1; 8 nucleotides match TRBD2. Germline trimming cut 2 bases from V and 8 bases from J; bases unmatched to any gene: 15. CDR3 size: 17 residues. From germline, CDR1 is SGHRS and CDR2 YFSETQ.

This clone was seen a few times. The chain links TRBV6-5 to TRBJ2-1, with 8 bases identical to TRBD2. Germline V gene data show CDR1 as MNHEY and CDR2 as SVGAGI. The CDR3 runs to 14 residues. After removal of 5 bases from V and 15 bases from J, the junction contained 15 bases not matched to a gene. Here the CDR3 reads CASSPRSAGASRFF. Here the CDR3 DNA reads TGTGCCAGCAGTCCCCGTTCAGCGGGGGCCTCCAGGTTCTTC.

This chain links TRBV6-2 or TRBV6-3 with TRBJ1-2, with 8 bases matching TRBD1. Trimming removed 4 bases from V and 4 bases from J; junction bases left unmatched: 5. This CDR3 contains 14 residues. Per the germline V gene, CDR1 is MNHEY and CDR2 is SVGEGT. The CDR3 here is CASSLLGQVYGYTF. The CDR3 DNA follows: TGTGCCAGCAGTTTACTGGGACAGGTCTATGGCTACACCTTC.

This clone was picked up a small number of times. The gene calls are TRBV29-1 and TRBJ1-1; tentative D call: TRBD1 (5 bases). This CDR3 spans 12 amino acids. Trimming cost V 7 bases and J 4 bases, with 13 bases left between them. Germline V gene lookup returns CDR1 SQVTM and CDR2 ANQGSEA. CDR3 DNA: TGCAGCGCTCCTCGGGGGAGCACTGAAGCTTTCTTT. Translation gives CSAPRGSTEAFF.

This chain links TRBV12-3 or TRBV12-4 with TRBJ1-5; TRBD1 might be the D (6 bases). The V end was cut by 3 bases, the J end by 5 bases, with 8 bases between. The CDR3 has 13 amino acids. CDR3 amino acids: CASSFAGDQPQHF. The CDR3 DNA follows: TGTGCCAGCAGTTTTGCAGGGGATCAGCCCCAGCATTTT.

This clone was seen a few times. The genes are TRBV2 and TRBJ2-7; 8 positions match TRBD1. The CDR3 consists of 16 residues. Germline-derived CDR1 and CDR2 are SNHLY and FYNNEI. CDR3 coding DNA: TGTGATAGCGAAATATCTTGGGACAGGATATCCTACGAGCAGTACTTC. Amino acid sequence: CDSEISWDRISYEQYF.

V usage is TRBV18 and J usage is TRBJ1-1, with TRBD1 as a possible D gene (5 bases). Germline lookup yields CDR1 KGHSH and CDR2 LQKENI. Trimming pared 3 bases from V and 4 bases from J, leaving 12 bases between. The CDR3 runs to 14 residues. CDR3 DNA: TGTGCCAGCTCACCGCGGAGGGGTGTCACTGAAGCTTTCTTT. It encodes CASSPRRGVTEAFF.

V and J are TRBV5-1 and TRBJ1-1; a weak D match, TRBD1 (6 bases). The CDR3 has 15 residues. Per germline, CDR1 SGHRS and CDR2 YFSETQ. V shed 5 bases and J shed 1 base, with 15 bases lying between them. The CDR3 DNA follows: TGCGCCAGCAGGTCGGGCGGGGGCCAGAACACTGAAGCTTTCTTT. Its translation is CASRSGGGQNTEAFF.

The genes are TRBV5-6 and TRBJ1-5, with no clear D. The V end was cut by 2 bases, the J end by 7 bases, with 10 bases between. The CDR3 consists of 13 residues. Germline lookup yields CDR1 SGHDT and CDR2 YYEEEE. CDR3 nucleotide sequence: TGTGCCAGCAGCTTAAATGGCAGACAGCCCCAGCATTTT. This codes for CASSLNGRQPQHF.

V and J are TRBV13 and TRBJ2-5; TRBD2 aligns across 8 bases. The CDR3 length is 14 residues. V trimming: 6 bases; J trimming: 5 bases; junction bases outside the gene matches: 8. Germline CDR1 and CDR2: PRHDT and FYEKMQ (reference sequence). The CDR3 spells CASSSGGHRETQYF. Here the CDR3 DNA reads TGTGCCAGCAGTTCGGGAGGGCATCGTGAGACCCAGTACTTC.

This sequence joins TRBV11-3 and TRBJ2-5; 12 positions agree with TRBD2. The CDR3 spans 16 residues. The trim removed 4 bases at V and 4 bases at J, leaving 7 bases unmatched. Germline loops: CDR1 SGHNT, CDR2 YENEEA. In DNA form, the CDR3 reads TGTGCCAGCAGCTCCCGACTAGCGGGAGAGGGAGAGACCCAGTACTTC. This translates into CASSSRLAGEGETQYF.

Here the CDR3 DNA reads TGCGCCAGCAGCCAGGACTATGGACAGGGGGCAATCTATGGCTACACCTTC. This codes for CASSQDYGQGAIYGYTF. This sequence joins TRBV4-3 and TRBJ1-2; 11 nucleotides match TRBD1. The trim removed 3 bases at V and 4 bases at J, leaving 10 bases unmatched. This CDR3 has 17 residues. Per germline, CDR1 LGHNA and CDR2 YSLEER.

This chain joins TRBV9 and TRBJ2-1; 7 nucleotides agree with TRBD2. Germline CDR1 is SGDLS and CDR2 is YYNGEE. V lost 0 bases and J lost 4; bases outside the gene matches: 4. The CDR3 sequence is 15 residues long. The CDR3 DNA follows: TGTGCCAGCAGCGTAGCCCGGGAGGTATACAATGAGCAGTTCTTC. Translated: CASSVAREVYNEQFF. Full variable domain (outside the CDR3, taken from reference TRBV9 and TRBJ2-1): DSGVTQTPKHLITATGQRVTLRCSPRSGDLSVYWYQQSLDQGLQFLIQYYNGEERAKGNILERFSAQQFPDLHSELNLSSLELGDSALYFCASSVAREVYNEQFFGPGTRLTVL.

The chain recombines TRBV12-3 or TRBV12-4 with TRBJ1-4; D possibly corresponds to TRBD1 (5 bases). V lost 3 bases and J lost 7, with 9 bases in between. The CDR3 length is 13 residues. This CDR3 reads CASSLGTAEKLFF. The CDR3 bases are TGTGCCAGCAGTTTGGGGACTGCTGAAAAACTGTTTTTT.

The chain combines TRBV27 with TRBJ2-7, with a possible D match to TRBD2 (5 bases). The germline CDR1 and CDR2 sequences are MNHEY and SMNVEV (reference sequence). The CDR3 has 18 amino acids. V was pared by 3 bases and J by 5 bases, with 26 bases between. The CDR3 DNA is TGTGCCAGCAGTTTTGGCCGGGGAACGGCCTTTTGGCGCCACGAGCAGTACTTC. Its protein product is CASSFGRGTAFWRHEQYF.